This TCR beta chain was obtained from a study of patients and donors after allogeneic stem cell transplantation. TCRdb reprocessed the RT-PCR reads with MiXCR, giving one entry per CDR3 protein. There are approximately 21,000 distinct CDR3 sequences in the sample; about 30% occur only once, and just under 50% lies in the top ten. Trimming pared 5 bases from V and 4 bases from J, leaving 21 bases between. The CDR3 sequence is 17 residues long. CDR1 and CDR2 (germline): SGHVS, FNYEAQ. This clonotype is classed as medium-sized. The sequenced sample was blood, either unsorted or a sorted T cell fraction (not recorded which). The rearrangement uses TRBV7-6 and TRBJ1-3; D is ambiguous. The sequence derives from a human donor who was either an allogeneic HSCT recipient or a stem cell or donor lymphocyte infusion donor (not recorded which). It is not recorded whose cells these are; they may come from a transplant donor. As DNA, the CDR3 is TGTGCCAGCAGCCAAGGAGCCCTACCCGAAGGGGGAAACACCATATATTTT. This translates into CASSQGALPEGGNTIYF.